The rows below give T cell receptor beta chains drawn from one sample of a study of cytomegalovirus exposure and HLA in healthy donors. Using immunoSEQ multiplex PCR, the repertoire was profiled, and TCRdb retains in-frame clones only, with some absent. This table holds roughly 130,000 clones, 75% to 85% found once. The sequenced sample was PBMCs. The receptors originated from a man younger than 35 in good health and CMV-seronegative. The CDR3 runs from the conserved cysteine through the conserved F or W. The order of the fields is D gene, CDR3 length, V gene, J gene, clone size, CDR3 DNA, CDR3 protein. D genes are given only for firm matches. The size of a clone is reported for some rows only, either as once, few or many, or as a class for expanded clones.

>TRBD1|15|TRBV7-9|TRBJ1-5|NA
TGTGCCAGCAGCTTGACAGGGGCTAGCAATCAGCCCCAGCATTTT
CASSLTGASNQPQHF
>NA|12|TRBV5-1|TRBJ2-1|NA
TGCGCCAGCAGCTTGCTTAGTTGGGAGCAGTTCTTC
CASSLLSWEQFF
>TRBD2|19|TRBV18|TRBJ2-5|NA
TGTGCCAGCTCACCACTTAACTTCCTTTTAGCGGGAGGGCAAGAGACCCAGTACTTC
CASSPLNFLLAGGQETQYF
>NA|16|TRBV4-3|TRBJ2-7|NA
TGCGCCAGCAGCCAAGAAGAGGACAGTGTTACCTACGAGCAGTACTTC
CASSQEEDSVTYEQYF
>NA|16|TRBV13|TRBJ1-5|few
TGTGCCAGCAGCTTAGTCTTGCGTGAGCGCAATCAGCCCCAGCATTTT
CASSLVLRERNQPQHF
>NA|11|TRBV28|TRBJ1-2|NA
TGTGCCAGCCGCCGGGTGGATGGCTACACCTTC
CASRRVDGYTF
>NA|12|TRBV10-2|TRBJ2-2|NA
TGCGCCAGCAGTTACGGGGCCGGGGAGCTGTTTTTT
CASSYGAGELFF
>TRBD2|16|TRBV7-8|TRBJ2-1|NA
TGTGCCAGCAGCTTAGGGACTAGCGACACCCCCAATGAGCAGTTCTTC
CASSLGTSDTPNEQFF
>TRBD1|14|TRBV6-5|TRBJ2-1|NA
TGTGCCAGCAGTTACTCCGGACAGGGCAATGAGCAGTTCTTC
CASSYSGQGNEQFF
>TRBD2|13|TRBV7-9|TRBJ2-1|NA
TGTGCCAGCCGGACGGGAGGGTTCAATGAGCAGTTCTTC
CASRTGGFNEQFF
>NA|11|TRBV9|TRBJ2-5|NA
TGTGCCAGCAGCCCTCAAGAGACCCAGTACTTC
CASSPQETQYF
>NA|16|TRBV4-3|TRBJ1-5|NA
TGCGCCAGCAGCCAAGATCGATTCTCGGGCAATCAGCCCCAGCATTTT
CASSQDRFSGNQPQHF
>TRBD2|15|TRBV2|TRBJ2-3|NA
TGTGCCAGCAGGTTAGCGGGGGCTAGCACAGATACGCAGTATTTT
CASRLAGASTDTQYF
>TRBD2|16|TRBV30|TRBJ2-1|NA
TGTGCCTGGACCATTAGTAGCGGGAGCTCCTACAATGAGCAGTTCTTC
CAWTISSGSSYNEQFF
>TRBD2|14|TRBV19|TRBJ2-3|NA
TGTGCCAGTAGTATAATGGGGGGGTCAGATACGCAGTATTTT
CASSIMGGSDTQYF
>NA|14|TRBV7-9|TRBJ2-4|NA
TGTTCCAGCAGGGAAGAGGGCCGTGGGGACATTCAGTACTTC
CSSREEGRGDIQYF
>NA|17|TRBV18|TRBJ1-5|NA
TGTGCCAGCTCACGAGCCCCGCCTAAGCCCGACAATCAGCCCCAGCATTTT
CASSRAPPKPDNQPQHF
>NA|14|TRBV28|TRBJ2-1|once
TGTGCCAGCAGTTCAGGTAACAGGGTCGATGAGCAGTTCTTC
CASSSGNRVDEQFF
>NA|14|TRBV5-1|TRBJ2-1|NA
TGCGCCAGCGCTGTTCGAGTACCCTCCAATGAGCAGTTCTTC
CASAVRVPSNEQFF
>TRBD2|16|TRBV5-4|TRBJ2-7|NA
TGTGCCAGCACCCCGGGGGGACGGAGAGCCTCCTACGAGCAGTACTTC
CASTPGGRRASYEQYF
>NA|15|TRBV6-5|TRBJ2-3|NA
TGTGCCAGCAGTCGCACGGGACTCCCAACAGATACGCAGTATTTT
CASSRTGLPTDTQYF
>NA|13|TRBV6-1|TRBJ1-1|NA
TGTGCCAGCAGTGAAGCCAAGAACACTGAAGCTTTCTTT
CASSEAKNTEAFF
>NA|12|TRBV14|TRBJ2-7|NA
TGTGCCAGCAGCCCGAAAAGAACGGTTCAGTACTTC
CASSPKRTVQYF
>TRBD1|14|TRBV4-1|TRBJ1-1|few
TGCGCCAGCAGCCAAGTTACCGGGACAGGGTTGGCTTTCTTT
CASSQVTGTGLAFF
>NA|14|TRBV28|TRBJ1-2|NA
TGTGCCAGCACCCGTGGGGGACATTCGGATGGCTACACCTTC
CASTRGGHSDGYTF
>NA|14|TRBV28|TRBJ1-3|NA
TGTGCCAGCAGTACCGTGACAGAAGGAAACACCATATATTTT
CASSTVTEGNTIYF
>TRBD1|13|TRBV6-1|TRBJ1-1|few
TGTGCCAGCAGCCGGACAGGGATAACTGAAGCTTTCTTT
CASSRTGITEAFF
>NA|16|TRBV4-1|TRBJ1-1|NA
TGCGCCAGCAGCCAAGGCCGGGGGGCTGGGGTCACTGAAGCTTTCTTT
CASSQGRGAGVTEAFF
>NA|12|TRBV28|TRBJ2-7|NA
TGTGCCAGCAGTTTAAGTTCCTACGAGCAGTACTTC
CASSLSSYEQYF
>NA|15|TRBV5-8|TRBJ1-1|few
TGTGCCAGCAGCTTGGTCCTTTCAGGGAATGCTGAAGCTTTCTTT
CASSLVLSGNAEAFF
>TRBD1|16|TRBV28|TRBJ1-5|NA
TGTGCCAGCAGCCCAGGGACAGGGATATTCAATCGGCCCCAGCATTTT
CASSPGTGIFNRPQHF
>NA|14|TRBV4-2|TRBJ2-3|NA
TGTGCCAGCAGCCAAGATGAGGGATTGGATACGCAGTATTTT
CASSQDEGLDTQYF
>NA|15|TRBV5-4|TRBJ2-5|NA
TGTGCCAGCAGCTTGGCCAGGTCTCGAGGGGAGACCCAGTACTTC
CASSLARSRGETQYF
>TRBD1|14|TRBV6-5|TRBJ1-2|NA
TGTGCCAGCAGTTTAGACAGGGTTAACTATGGCTACACCTTC
CASSLDRVNYGYTF
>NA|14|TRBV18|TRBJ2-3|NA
TGTGCCAGCTCAAAACTAGGCGGTGCAGATACGCAGTATTTT
CASSKLGGADTQYF
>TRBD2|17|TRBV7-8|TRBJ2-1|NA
TGTGCCAGCAGCCCCCGACTAGCGGGGCTTTCCTACAATGAGCAGTTCTTC
CASSPRLAGLSYNEQFF
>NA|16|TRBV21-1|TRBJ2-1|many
TGTGCCAGCAGCAAAGGGACTAGCGGCTCCTACAATGAGCAGTTCTTC
CASSKGTSGSYNEQFF
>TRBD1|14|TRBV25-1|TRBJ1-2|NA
TGTGCCAGCAGTGAGTCGGGACAGGGCCGGTTGAGGACCTTC
CASSESGQGRLRTF
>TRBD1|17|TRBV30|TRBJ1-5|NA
TGTGCCTGGAGGGCCCGGAACAGGGGAAGGGGCAATCAGCCCCAGCATTTT
CAWRARNRGRGNQPQHF
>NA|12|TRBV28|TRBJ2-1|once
TGTGCCAGCAAGAGGGGGTACGCTGAGCAGTTCTTC
CASKRGYAEQFF
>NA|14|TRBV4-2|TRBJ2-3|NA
TGTGCCAGCAGCCAAGCGGCGGGACCGGATACGCAGTATTTT
CASSQAAGPDTQYF
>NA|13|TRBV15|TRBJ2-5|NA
TGTGCCACCAGCGGGACTTATTCGGAGACCCAGTACTTC
CATSGTYSETQYF
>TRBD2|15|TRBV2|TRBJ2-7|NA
TGTGCCAGCAGGGGGAGACTAGCGGGAGGTCATGAGCAGTACTTC
CASRGRLAGGHEQYF
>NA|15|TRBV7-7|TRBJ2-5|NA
TGTGCCAGCAGCTTAGGGTACGCGTTTCAAGAGACCCAGTACTTC
CASSLGYAFQETQYF
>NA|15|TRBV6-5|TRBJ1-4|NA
TGTGCCAGCAGCTGGTTGCCCGCAGCTAATGAAAAACTGTTTTTT
CASSWLPAANEKLFF
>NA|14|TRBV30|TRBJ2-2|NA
TGTGCCTGGAGTGTCCCTATACACACCGGGGAGCTGTTTTTT
CAWSVPIHTGELFF
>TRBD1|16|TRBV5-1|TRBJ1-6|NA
TGCGCCAGCAGCTTGGCCCAGGGGGCAATAGGTTCACCCCTCCACTTT
CASSLAQGAIGSPLHF
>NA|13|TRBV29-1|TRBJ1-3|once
TGCAGCGTCGCACAGGGTTCTGGAAACACCATATATTTT
CSVAQGSGNTIYF
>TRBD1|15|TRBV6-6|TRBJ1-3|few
TGTGCCGGAGGGACAGGGGAGGAGTATGGAAACACCATATATTTT
CAGGTGEEYGNTIYF
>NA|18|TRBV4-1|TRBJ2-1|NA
TGCGCCAGCAGCCAAGAGAAGTCCAGCGGAAGCCGGTGGGATGAGCAGTTCTTC
CASSQEKSSGSRWDEQFF
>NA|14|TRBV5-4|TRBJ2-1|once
TGTGCCAGCAGCTCCCCGGGGGTCGACGGTGAGCAGTTCTTC
CASSSPGVDGEQFF
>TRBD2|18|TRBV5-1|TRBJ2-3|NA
TGCGCCAGCAGCCCCGGGACTAGCGGGACAGGGAGCACAGATACGCAGTATTTT
CASSPGTSGTGSTDTQYF
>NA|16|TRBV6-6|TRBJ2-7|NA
TGTGCCAGCAGGCCCGCTCAGGGGGGCTTAATCTATGAGCAGTACTTC
CASRPAQGGLIYEQYF